This paragraph reports one T cell receptor (beta chain). CDR1 is SGHNT and CDR2 is YENEEA in the germline V gene. The CDR3 spans 12 residues. The V end was cut by 0 bases, the J end by 8 bases, with 7 bases between. This sample was included in a study of blood T cell repertoires in COVID-19. Study overall: Specimens from acute and convalescent COVID-19 originated in the United States, Italy and Spain.

Original analysis: Amplification of reference gene primers was used by the study to estimate nucleated cell counts. The table came from immunoSEQ multiplex PCR; TCRdb's copy has only in-frame clones and leaves some out. D and trimming come from the DNA, and the V and J calls and clone size come from that table. The table shows around 94,000 clones, with approximately 90% occurring only once. Those enrolled in Seattle joined during active infection and were followed longitudinally afterward. The chain couples TRBV11-3 to TRBJ1-2; D gene ambiguous. Sample: peripheral blood. This receptor was taken from a woman between 50 and 59 years old with COVID-19, enrolled during active disease. The CDR3 here is CASSLDGRGYTF. DNA of the CDR3: TGTGCCAGCAGCTTAGATGGGCGCGGCTACACCTTC.